A single sample is the source of the 29 T cell receptor beta chains below, sequenced in a study of naive and memory T cell subsets. An equimolar mix of two oligonucleotides served as the beta constant-region primer for TRBC1 and TRBC2. The ligated cDNA underwent four PCR rounds using SP2 and nested alpha and beta constant-region primers. TCRdb used MiXCR to reprocess the UMI-ligation and nested PCR reads, holding one entry per CDR3 protein. Among more than 100,000 distinct CDR3 sequences listed, around 35% were seen once. Sequencing was carried out using central memory CD4+ T cells from blood. The source of these receptors is a human donor in good health.

V is TRBV7-8 and J is TRBJ2-5; TRBD1 is a possible D gene (5 bases). The V end lost 2 bases, the J end lost 2 bases, and 9 bases lay between the germline ends. Germline assignment: CDR1 SGHVS and CDR2 FQNEAQ. This CDR3 has 14 residues. Here the CDR3 DNA reads TGTGCCAGCAGCTTACGCCGGACACAAGAGACCCAGTACTTC. This encodes CASSLRRTQETQYF. The entire variable domain, with the rest obtained from reference TRBV7-8 and TRBJ2-5, is as follows: GAGVSQSPRYKVAKRGQDVALRCDPISGHVSLFWYQQALGQGPEFLTYFQNEAQLDKSGLPSDRFFAERPEGSVSTLKIQRTQQEDSAVYLCASSLRRTQETQYFGPGTRLLVL.

The chain uses TRBV11-2 and TRBJ2-5; TRBD2 matches at 8 bases. CDR3 length: 15 amino acids. In germline, CDR1 is SGHAT, CDR2 FQNNGV. The ends lost 5 bases at V and 2 bases at J; junction bases unmatched: 7. CDR3 coding DNA: TGTGCCAGCAGCAATACACTAGCGGAACAAGAGACCCAGTACTTC. It is translated as CASSNTLAEQETQYF.

CDR3 nucleotide sequence: TGTGCCAGCAGCGCGGGACAGGGAGTCCTTGGAAACACCATATATTTT. Amino acids: CASSAGQGVLGNTIYF. The chain uses TRBV9 and TRBJ1-3; 9 nucleotides align to TRBD1. This CDR3 region has 16 residues. The J segment lost 3 bases and the V segment lost 3 bases, leaving 7 bases of the junction unmatched. Per the germline V gene, CDR1 is SGDLS and CDR2 is YYNGEE.

This clonotype has a count of ten or more. V gene TRBV28 combines with J gene TRBJ2-4; 9 bases match TRBD1. CDR1 is MDHEN, CDR2 SYDVKM, per germline. V lost 6 bases, J lost 0 bases, and 3 bases stayed unmatched. The CDR3 loop spans 15 amino acids. CDR3 residues: CASRGTGRAKNIQYF. The DNA of the CDR3 is TGTGCCAGCAGAGGGACAGGGCGAGCCAAAAACATTCAGTACTTC.

The gene calls are TRBV7-6 and TRBJ1-3; D is undetermined. This CDR3 has 14 amino acids. The germline V gene has CDR1 SGHVS and CDR2 FNYEAQ. Trimming took 4 bases from V and 5 from J, leaving 12 bases between them. This CDR3 reads CASSSEGRRNTIYF. The CDR3 DNA sequence: TGTGCCAGCAGCTCAGAGGGCAGGAGAAACACCATATATTTT.

This clonotype was detected only a few times. The V call is TRBV6-2 or TRBV6-3, the J call TRBJ1-5; D is ambiguous. Germline assignment: CDR1 MNHEY and CDR2 SVGEGT. The V and J ends lost 0 bases and 11 bases respectively, with 20 bases between them. There are 16 residues in the CDR3. The CDR3: CASSYSSGFPTMTQHF. CDR3 DNA: TGTGCCAGCAGTTACTCCTCAGGCTTCCCCACAATGACCCAGCATTTT.

The chain has TRBV12-3 or TRBV12-4 and TRBJ2-4; D is possibly TRBD1 (6 bases). Trimming took off 4 bases at V and 7 bases at J, with 17 bases between the two ends. This CDR3 comprises 15 residues. CDR3 DNA: TGTGCCAGCAGTTCGGACAGAACATCCCACAACATTCAGTACTTC. The encoded protein is CASSSDRTSHNIQYF.

J is TRBJ2-2 and V is TRBV30; the D call may be TRBD1 or TRBD2 (7 bases each). The CDR3 runs 14 residues. The germline V gene encodes CDR1 GTSNPN and CDR2 SVGIG (reference sequence). V lost 7 bases and J 4 bases, leaving 16 bases between the germline ends. In DNA, the CDR3 is TGTGCCTCCTCAGCGGGACAGATCACCGGGGAGCTGTTTTTT. Translated: CASSAGQITGELFF.

CDR3 bases: TGTGCCAGCAGTTTTCGGGGGGGCTCTGGAAACACCATATATTTT. This encodes CASSFRGGSGNTIYF. V and J are TRBV28 and TRBJ1-3, with D maybe TRBD1 (5 bases). V was trimmed by 3 bases and J by 0 bases, leaving 9 bases between them. This CDR3 spans 15 amino acids. In germline, CDR1 is MDHEN, CDR2 SYDVKM.

The genes are TRBV28 and TRBJ2-7; TRBD1 agrees at 8 bases. The germline CDR1 and CDR2 sequences are MDHEN and SYDVKM. CDR3 length: 14 amino acids. V shed 5 bases and J 1 base; nucleotides not matched to a gene: 4. The CDR3 loop reads CASSRTGSSYEQYF. CDR3 coding DNA: TGTGCCAGCAGTAGGACAGGGAGTTCCTACGAGCAGTACTTC.

This clonotype was counted once. The rearrangement joins TRBV14 to TRBJ2-5; D may correspond to TRBD1 or TRBD2 (5 bases each). Germline lookup yields CDR1 SGHDN and CDR2 FVKESK. V was shortened by 6 bases and J by 7 bases, with 15 bases between the two germline ends. CDR3 length: 13 residues. Here the CDR3 reads CASSPGAVGTQYF. The CDR3 region has the DNA TGTGCCAGCAGTCCCGGGGCAGTGGGGACCCAGTACTTC.

V and J are TRBV20-1 and TRBJ2-7; 9 bases agree with TRBD1. V lost 5 bases, J lost 5 bases, and 7 bases stayed unmatched. CDR1 is DFQATT, CDR2 SNEGSKA, per germline (reference sequence). This CDR3 region has 13 residues. CDR3 amino acids: CSAGIGQGNEQYF. The CDR3 DNA sequence: TGCAGTGCTGGGATTGGACAGGGGAACGAGCAGTACTTC.

This clonotype turned up a few times. CDR3 in DNA: TGTGCCAGCAGCATAAGCGGGAGTACGCAGTATTTT. It codes for CASSISGSTQYF. The chain has TRBV6-2 or TRBV6-3 and TRBJ2-3; 8 bases agree with TRBD2. The V gene's germline CDR1 is MNHEY and CDR2 SVGEGT. The CDR3 extends over 12 amino acids. V was clipped by 6 bases and J by 8 bases; unmatched bases: 4.

In this sample, this clonotype turned up a few times. The rearrangement links TRBV20-1 to TRBJ2-7; D uncertain. V lost 0 bases to trimming and J lost 0 bases, with 12 bases between them. CDR3 size: 15 residues. The V gene's germline CDR1 is DFQATT and CDR2 SNEGSKA (reference sequence). The CDR3 region is CSARDSTVSSYEQYF. The CDR3 DNA is TGCAGTGCTAGAGATTCGACTGTAAGCTCCTACGAGCAGTACTTC.

The gene calls are TRBV12-3 or TRBV12-4 and TRBJ2-5; unclear D gene. Trimming shortened V by 7 bases and J by 4 bases, and 13 bases separated the two germline ends. CDR3 length: 13 residues. The CDR3 here is CASNRVSGETQYF. The CDR3 region has the DNA TGTGCCAGCAATAGAGTTTCGGGAGAGACCCAGTACTTC.

J is TRBJ1-4 and V is TRBV6-1; D uncertain. In germline, CDR1 is MNHNS, CDR2 SASEGT. This CDR3 is built from 16 residues. The germline V and J ends were trimmed by 0 bases and 4 bases, with 12 bases remaining between them. The CDR3 region has the DNA TGTGCCAGCAGTGAAGCGCGAATGGTCGGTAATGAAAAACTGTTTTTT. Its translation is CASSEARMVGNEKLFF.

The rearrangement joins TRBV28 to TRBJ2-1, with TRBD2 identical over 12 bases. J lost 4 bases, V lost 2 bases, and 0 bases had no gene match. Germline CDR1 MDHEN, CDR2 SYDVKM. The CDR3 runs to 15 residues. The CDR3 loop is CASSLTSGRYNEQFF. CDR3 sequence (DNA): TGTGCCAGCAGTTTAACTAGCGGGAGGTACAATGAGCAGTTCTTC. The complete variable domain, with remaining parts taken from reference TRBV28 and TRBJ2-1, reads DVKVTQSSRYLVKRTGEKVFLECVQDMDHENMFWYRQDPGLGLRLIYFSYDVKMKEKGDIPEGYSVSREKKERFSLILESASTNQTSMYLCASSLTSGRYNEQFFGPGTRLTVL.

The chain combines TRBV3-1 with TRBJ2-7; 8 nucleotides match TRBD2. The CDR3 has 14 amino acids. Per germline, CDR1 LGHDT and CDR2 YNNKEL (reference sequence). V lost 1 base, J lost 5 bases, and 4 bases stayed unmatched. This CDR3 reads CASSQGLARNEQYF. For the CDR3, the DNA is TGTGCCAGCAGCCAAGGACTAGCGAGGAACGAGCAGTACTTC.

This clonotype was picked up a small number of times. The chain uses TRBV9 and TRBJ1-6; no clear D gene. The CDR3 has 16 residues. Trimming stripped 4 bases from V and 0 bases from J, with 11 bases between. Germline V gene lookup returns CDR1 SGDLS and CDR2 YYNGEE. CDR3 amino acids: CASSLGAGSYNSPLHF. In DNA, the CDR3 is TGTGCCAGCAGCCTAGGTGCAGGCTCCTATAATTCACCCCTCCACTTT.

This clonotype was recorded only once. The gene calls are TRBV19 and TRBJ1-4, with D unclear. The V gene lost 10 bases and the J gene lost 2 bases, with 8 bases spanning the gap. This CDR3 contains 12 residues. Per germline, CDR1 LNHDA and CDR2 SQIVND (reference sequence). CDR3: CAISGTNEKLFF. The CDR3 DNA reads TGTGCCATCTCCGGTACTAATGAAAAACTGTTTTTT. The full variable domain, completed using reference TRBV19 and TRBJ1-4, is DGGITQSPKYLFRKEGQNVTLSCEQNLNHDAMYWYRQDPGQGLRLIYYSQIVNDFQKGDIAEGYSVSREKKESFPLTVTSAQKNPTAFYLCAISGTNEKLFFGSGTQLSVL.

The chain uses TRBV19 and TRBJ1-2; tentative D call: TRBD1 (5 bases). The CDR3 runs 15 residues. V was shortened by 9 bases and J by 4 bases, with 21 bases between the two germline ends. The germline CDR1 and CDR2 sequences are LNHDA and SQIVND (reference sequence). This chain's CDR3 is CASKTNTPGVYGYTF. The CDR3 DNA follows: TGTGCCAGCAAAACAAACACACCGGGGGTCTATGGCTACACCTTC.

V usage is TRBV30 and J usage is TRBJ2-6, with no clear D. With 0 bases removed from V and 0 bases from J, the gap between germline ends came to 18 bases. The CDR3 runs 19 residues. CDR1 is GTSNPN, CDR2 SVGIG, per germline (reference sequence). CDR3 sequence (DNA): TGTGCCTGGAGTGTAGTTCGGTTGGCACCCCGCTCTGGGGCCAACGTCCTGACTTTC. Translated: CAWSVVRLAPRSGANVLTF.

The V and J genes are TRBV4-3 and TRBJ1-2, with TRBD1 identical over 10 bases. The trim removed 0 bases at V and 3 bases at J, leaving 1 base unmatched. Germline CDR1 LGHNA, CDR2 YSLEER. The CDR3 covers 15 residues. CDR3 protein: CASSQDDRGHYGYTF. The CDR3 DNA follows: TGCGCCAGCAGCCAAGATGACAGGGGGCACTATGGCTACACCTTC.

This chain joins TRBV18 and TRBJ2-7; 8 positions match TRBD1. CDR3 length: 15 amino acids. CDR1 and CDR2 from the germline V gene are KGHSH and LQKENI. J was trimmed by 6 bases and V by 6 bases; bases with no gene match: 13. The DNA of the CDR3 is TGTGCCAGCTCCGTCCGAGGAGGACAGGGACGCGAGCAGTACTTC. Encoded protein: CASSVRGGQGREQYF.

This clonotype was detected only a few times. The chain combines TRBV29-1 with TRBJ1-3; D perhaps matches TRBD1 (6 bases). CDR3 size: 13 residues. V lost 4 bases and J lost 4, with 11 bases in between. Germline values: CDR1 SQVTM, CDR2 ANQGSEA. CDR3 nucleotide sequence: TGCAGCGTTGGGGCAGGGGACGGAAACACCATATATTTT. Encoded protein: CSVGAGDGNTIYF.

This chain connects TRBV20-1 to TRBJ2-7; 10 bases map to TRBD1. This CDR3 is 14 amino acids long. Germline V CDR1 and CDR2: DFQATT, SNEGSKA (reference sequence). The V segment lost 3 bases and the J segment 4 bases; nucleotides outside the gene matches: 6. The CDR3 nucleotides read TGCAGTGCTAGGGCCGGGACAGGGGTTTACGAGCAGTACTTC. Translation: CSARAGTGVYEQYF.

This chain joins TRBV14 and TRBJ2-1; D is uncertain. Germline loops: CDR1 SGHDN, CDR2 FVKESK. The CDR3 has 15 residues. The V end lost 0 bases, the J end lost 8 bases, and 14 bases lay between the germline ends. The CDR3 bases are TGTGCCAGCAGCCAAGATCGGTTCGTGGCGGATGAGCAGTTCTTC. Its translation: CASSQDRFVADEQFF. Full variable domain (remainder filled in from reference TRBV14 and TRBJ2-1): EAGVTQFPSHSVIEKGQTVTLRCDPISGHDNLYWYRRVMGKEIKFLLHFVKESKQDESGMPNNRFLAERTGGTYSTLKVQPAELEDSGVYFCASSQDRFVADEQFFGPGTRLTVL.

This clonotype was picked up many times. The chain combines TRBV7-2 with TRBJ2-6; tentatively, D is TRBD1 (5 bases). Germline loops: CDR1 SGHTA, CDR2 FQGNSA. This CDR3 has 14 residues. V was clipped by 9 bases and J by 2 bases, with 11 bases between them. The CDR3, as DNA: TGTGCCAGTAAACAGGCCACTGGGGCCAACGTCCTGACTTTC. Amino acids: CASKQATGANVLTF.

This clonotype was seen a few times. CDR3 loop: CSARQGAGEKLFF. Written as DNA, the CDR3 is TGCAGTGCTCGACAGGGGGCAGGTGAAAAACTGTTTTTT. The chain has TRBV20-1 and TRBJ1-4; 10 bases are shared with TRBD1. The junction had 4 bases not matched to a gene; V was cut back by 5 bases and J by 7 bases. The CDR3 runs to 13 residues. Germline-derived CDR1 and CDR2 are DFQATT and SNEGSKA (reference sequence).